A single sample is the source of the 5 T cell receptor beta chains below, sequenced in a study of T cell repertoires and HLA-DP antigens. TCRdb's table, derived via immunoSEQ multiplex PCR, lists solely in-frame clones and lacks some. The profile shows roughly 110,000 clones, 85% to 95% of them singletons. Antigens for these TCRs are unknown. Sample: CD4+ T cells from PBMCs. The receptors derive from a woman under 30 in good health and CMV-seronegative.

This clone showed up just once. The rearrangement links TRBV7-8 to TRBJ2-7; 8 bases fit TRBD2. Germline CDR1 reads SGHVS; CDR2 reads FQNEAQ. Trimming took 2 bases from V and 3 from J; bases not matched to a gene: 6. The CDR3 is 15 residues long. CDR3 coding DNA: TGTGCCAGCAGCTTATTAGCGGGACGTAACTACGAGCAGTACTTC. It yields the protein CASSLLAGRNYEQYF.

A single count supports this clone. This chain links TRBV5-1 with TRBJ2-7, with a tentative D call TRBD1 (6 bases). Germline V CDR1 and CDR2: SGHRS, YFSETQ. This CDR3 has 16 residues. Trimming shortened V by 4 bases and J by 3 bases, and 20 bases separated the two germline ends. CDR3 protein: CASSATGTSTFYEQYF. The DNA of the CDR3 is TGCGCCAGCAGCGCCACCGGGACAAGTACTTTCTACGAGCAGTACTTC.

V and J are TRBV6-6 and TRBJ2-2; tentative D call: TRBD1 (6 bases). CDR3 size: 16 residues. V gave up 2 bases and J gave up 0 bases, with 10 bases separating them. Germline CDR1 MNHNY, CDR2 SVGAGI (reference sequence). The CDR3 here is CASSYIGGANTGELFF. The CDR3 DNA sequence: TGTGCCAGCAGTTACATTGGGGGCGCGAACACCGGGGAGCTGTTTTTT.

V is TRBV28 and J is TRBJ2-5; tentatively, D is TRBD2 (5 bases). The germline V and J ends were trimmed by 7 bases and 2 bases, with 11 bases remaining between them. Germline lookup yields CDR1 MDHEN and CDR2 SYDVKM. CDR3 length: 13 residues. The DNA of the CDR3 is TGTGCCAGCACACGCGGGCCTCAAGAGACCCAGTACTTC. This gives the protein CASTRGPQETQYF.

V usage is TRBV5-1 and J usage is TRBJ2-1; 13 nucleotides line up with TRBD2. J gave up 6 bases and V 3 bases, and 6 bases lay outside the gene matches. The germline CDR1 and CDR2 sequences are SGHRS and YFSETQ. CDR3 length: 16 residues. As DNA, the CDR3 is TGCGCCAGCAGCTCGGAACTAGCGGGAGGGCCCAATGAGCAGTTCTTC. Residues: CASSSELAGGPNEQFF.